This TCR beta chain was documented in a study of tumor and adjacent non-tumor tissue in lung cancer. General study points: Top 100 clones took a larger repertoire share in normal lung.

The library came from three nested PCR rounds adapted from ARM-PCR protocols. Using its own MiXCR run on the multiplex PCR reads, TCRdb lists one record per CDR3 protein. The profile shows 60,000 or so distinct CDR3 sequences, about 55% of them singletons. In regard to this clonotype: The antigen is unknown.

The V end was cut by 6 bases, the J end by 9 bases, with 17 bases between. The germline V gene encodes CDR1 MRHNA and CDR2 SNTAGT. CDR3 length equals 13 residues. The template was RNA from unsorted bulk tissue. This non-tumor lung sample came from over 3 cm beyond the tumor edge. V gene TRBV6-4 combines with J gene TRBJ1-1; possible D gene TRBD1, 5 bases. The sample was distant non-tumor lung tissue. The clonotype was recovered from a man between 65 and 85 years old with non-small cell lung cancer. The CDR3 nucleotides are TGTGCCAGCAGCCCCGATGGGGGTTTAAAAGCTTTCTTT. This encodes CASSPDGGLKAFF.